Below, 8 T cell receptor beta chains from the same sample are listed, as sequenced in a study of blood T cell repertoires in COVID-19. Clones were sequenced by immunoSEQ multiplex PCR, and TCRdb holds only the in-frame ones, with some missing. The sample contains around 58,000 clones, roughly 80% of which appear only once. Sequenced input: peripheral blood. These TCRs come from a human donor in a cohort sampled during active COVID-19.

J is TRBJ1-1 and V is TRBV5-1; unclear D gene. The CDR3 is 11 amino acids. Trimming left V 0 bases short and J 7 bases short, with 4 bases between. Germline V lookup: CDR1 SGHRS, CDR2 YFSETQ. In nucleotides, the CDR3 is TGCGCCAGCAGCTTGGGCGGTGAAGCTTTCTTT. Translated: CASSLGGEAFF.

This clone was seen only a few times. J is TRBJ2-1 and V is TRBV7-2; no definite D call. Trimming pared 5 bases from V and 0 bases from J, leaving 11 bases between. This CDR3 region has 15 residues. Per germline, CDR1 SGHTA and CDR2 FQGNSA. CDR3 protein: CASSGDSSSYNEQFF. CDR3 in DNA: TGTGCCAGCAGCGGAGACTCGAGCTCCTACAATGAGCAGTTCTTC.

This clone was picked up a small number of times. This chain uses TRBV27 with TRBJ2-5; 10 nucleotides match TRBD1. V gave up 5 bases and J gave up 4 bases; unmatched junction bases: 4. The length of the CDR3 is 14 residues. CDR1 is MNHEY and CDR2 is SMNVEV in the germline V gene (reference sequence). The CDR3 DNA reads as TGTGCCAGCAGTGTGGACAGGGGGGCAGAGACCCAGTACTTC. Its translation is CASSVDRGAETQYF.

The chain links TRBV5-1 to TRBJ2-1; TRBD2 might be the D (6 bases). The germline CDR1 and CDR2 sequences are SGHRS and YFSETQ. Trimming cost V 3 bases and J 4 bases, with 20 bases left between them. CDR3 length: 17 residues. CDR3 residues: CASSSEGARAGYNEQFF. The CDR3, as DNA: TGCGCCAGCAGCTCGGAGGGAGCGCGAGCGGGTTACAATGAGCAGTTCTTC.

The gene calls are TRBV7-9 and TRBJ2-5, with 8 bases fitting TRBD2. Germline loops: CDR1 SEHNR, CDR2 FQNEAQ (reference sequence). Trimming removed 4 bases from V and 7 bases from J; junction bases left unmatched: 17. The CDR3 has 17 amino acids. In DNA, the CDR3 is TGTGCCAGCAGCTCAGCTCACGGGGGGGTGGCGCAGGGGACCCAGTACTTC. Residues: CASSSAHGGVAQGTQYF.

This clone has a handful of counts. The J gene is TRBJ2-7, the V gene TRBV6-2 or TRBV6-3, with D possibly being TRBD1 (6 bases). The V end was cut by 0 bases, the J end by 4 bases, with 16 bases between. The germline gives CDR1 MNHEY, CDR2 SVGEGT. The CDR3 loop spans 16 amino acids. The CDR3 loop is CASSYSRQYQGYEQYF. The CDR3 DNA sequence: TGTGCCAGCAGTTACTCGAGACAGTACCAGGGGTACGAGCAGTACTTC.

This chain connects TRBV19 to TRBJ2-2; TRBD2 might be the D (6 bases). Per the germline V gene, CDR1 is LNHDA and CDR2 is SQIVND (reference sequence). The germline V and J ends were trimmed by 4 bases and 0 bases, with 12 bases remaining between them. This CDR3 comprises 16 residues. DNA for the CDR3: TGTGCCAGTAGTACTCGGGGGTACACGAACACCGGGGAGCTGTTTTTT. Protein sequence: CASSTRGYTNTGELFF.

This clone was seen only once. The chain joins TRBV29-1 to TRBJ1-3, with TRBD1 matching over 8 bases. This CDR3 has 14 residues. Germline lookup yields CDR1 SQVTM and CDR2 ANQGSEA. Trimming at V came to 6 bases and at J to 4 bases, leaving 8 bases not matched to a gene. For the CDR3, the DNA is TGCAGCGTAGACCTGGACAGGGCCGGAAACACCATATATTTT. This codes for CSVDLDRAGNTIYF.